This T cell receptor (beta chain) derives from a study of shared clonotypes between healthy human individuals. The overall study: Each donor had three CD4 naive, three CD4 memory, two CD8 naive and one CD8 memory plate. Notes on the study in general: Estimated richness values were generally larger in naive subsets than in memory subsets. Non-shared clonotypes showed lower generation probabilities than clonotypes common to all four donors. Even with large depth, rarefaction showed that sorted-subset sequencing was incomplete.

The CDR3 consists of 14 residues. Clones were sequenced by immunoSEQ multiplex PCR, and TCRdb holds only the in-frame ones, with some missing. The sample records some 580,000 clones, 95% to 98% being singletons. CD45RO-negative, CCR7-positively selected cells formed the naive CD8 fraction, excluding terminally differentiated effector memory CD45RA+ cells. To note about this clone: The antigen is undetermined.

This chain uses TRBV21-1 with TRBJ2-1; the DNA was not used to check the table's D call, TRBD1. TRBV21-1 constitutes a pseudogene. The sample consisted of naive CD8+ T cells sorted from blood. The receptor was derived from a man younger than 40 in good health. The CDR3 here is CANPWGLLSDEQFF. DNA for the CDR3: TGTGCCAACCCGTGGGGGCTACTCTCCGATGAGCAGTTCTTC.